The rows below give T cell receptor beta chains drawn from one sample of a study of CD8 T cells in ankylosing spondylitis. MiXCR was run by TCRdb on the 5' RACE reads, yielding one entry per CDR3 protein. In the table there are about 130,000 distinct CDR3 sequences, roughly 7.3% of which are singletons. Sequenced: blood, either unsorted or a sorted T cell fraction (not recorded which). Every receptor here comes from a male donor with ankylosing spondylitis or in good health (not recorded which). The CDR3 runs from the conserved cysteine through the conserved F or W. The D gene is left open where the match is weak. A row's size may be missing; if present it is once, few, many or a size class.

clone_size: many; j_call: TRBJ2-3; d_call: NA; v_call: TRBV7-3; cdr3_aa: CASSPGPGSTDTQYF; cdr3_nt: TGTGCCAGCAGCCCCGGGCCAGGGAGCACAGATACGCAGTATTTT
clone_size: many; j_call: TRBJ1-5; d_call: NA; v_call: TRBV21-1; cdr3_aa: CASVTGAGNQPQHF; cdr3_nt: TGTGCCAGTGTGACAGGGGCCGGTAATCAGCCCCAGCATTTT
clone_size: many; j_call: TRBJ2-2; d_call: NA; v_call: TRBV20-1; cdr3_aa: CSAGPTGELFF; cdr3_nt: TGCAGTGCCGGACCCACCGGGGAGCTGTTTTTT
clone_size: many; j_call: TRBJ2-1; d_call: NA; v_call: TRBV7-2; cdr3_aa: CASSLPHPQSNEQFF; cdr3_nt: TGTGCCAGCAGCCTACCCCACCCCCAGAGTAATGAGCAGTTCTTC
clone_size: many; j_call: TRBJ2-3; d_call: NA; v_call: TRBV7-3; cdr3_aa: CASSTGTHTDTQYF; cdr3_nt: TGTGCCAGCAGCACCGGGACCCACACAGATACGCAGTATTTT
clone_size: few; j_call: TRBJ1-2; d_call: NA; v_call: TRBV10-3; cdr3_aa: CAISLIGRADYGYTF; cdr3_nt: TGTGCCATCAGTCTAATAGGCAGGGCAGACTATGGCTACACCTTC
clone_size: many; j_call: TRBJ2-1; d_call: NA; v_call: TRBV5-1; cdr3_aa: CASSLEGGAYNEQFF; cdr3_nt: TGCGCCAGCAGCTTGGAGGGGGGGGCCTACAATGAGCAGTTCTTC
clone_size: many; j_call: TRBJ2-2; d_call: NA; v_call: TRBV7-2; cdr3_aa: CASSLGYGVTGELFF; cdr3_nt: TGTGCCAGCAGCTTAGGTTATGGTGTCACCGGGGAGCTGTTTTTT
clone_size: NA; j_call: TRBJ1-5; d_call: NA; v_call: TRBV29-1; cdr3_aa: CSVAGQYSNQPQHF; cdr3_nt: TGCAGCGTTGCCGGGCAGTATAGCAATCAGCCCCAGCATTTT
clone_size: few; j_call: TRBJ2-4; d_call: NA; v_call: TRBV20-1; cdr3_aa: CSAGGAGAKNIQYF; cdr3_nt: TGCAGTGCTGGGGGGGCGGGAGCCAAAAACATTCAGTACTTC
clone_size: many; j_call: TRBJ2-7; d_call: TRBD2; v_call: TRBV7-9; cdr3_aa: CASSRWTSGISEQYF; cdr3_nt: TGTGCCAGCAGCCGATGGACTAGCGGGATAAGCGAGCAGTACTTC
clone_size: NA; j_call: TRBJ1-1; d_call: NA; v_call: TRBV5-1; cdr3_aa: CASSREGNTEAFF; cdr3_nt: TGCGCCAGCAGCAGGGAGGGGAACACTGAAGCTTTCTTT
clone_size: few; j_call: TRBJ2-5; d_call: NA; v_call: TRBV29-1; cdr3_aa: CSVDREWETQYF; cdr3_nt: TGCAGCGTTGACAGGGAGTGGGAGACCCAGTACTTC
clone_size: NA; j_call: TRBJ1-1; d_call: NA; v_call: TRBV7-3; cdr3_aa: CASSLTALANTEAFF; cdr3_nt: TGTGCCAGCAGCTTAACGGCTCTGGCGAACACTGAAGCTTTCTTT
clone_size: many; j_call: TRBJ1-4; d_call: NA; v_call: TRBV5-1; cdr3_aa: CASSLREPTNEKLFF; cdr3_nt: TGCGCCAGCAGCCTCAGAGAACCAACTAATGAAAAACTGTTTTTT
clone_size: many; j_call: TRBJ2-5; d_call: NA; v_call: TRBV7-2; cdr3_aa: CASSLAPDRDLETQYF; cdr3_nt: TGTGCCAGCAGCTTAGCCCCGGACCGAGACTTGGAGACCCAGTACTTC
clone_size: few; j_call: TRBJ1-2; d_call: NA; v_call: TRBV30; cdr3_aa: CAWSEVWVYGYTF; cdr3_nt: TGTGCCTGGAGTGAAGTGTGGGTCTATGGCTACACCTTC
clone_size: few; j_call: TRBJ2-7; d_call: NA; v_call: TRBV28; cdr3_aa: CASSRQTGPTRQYF; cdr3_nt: TGTGCCAGCAGTCGACAGACAGGACCTACGAGGCAGTACTTC
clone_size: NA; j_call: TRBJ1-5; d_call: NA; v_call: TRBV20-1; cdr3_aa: CSARVTGQPQHF; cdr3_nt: TGCAGTGCTAGGGTGACAGGTCAGCCCCAGCATTTT
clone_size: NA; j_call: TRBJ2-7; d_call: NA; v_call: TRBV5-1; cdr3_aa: CASSSMDPGGEQYF; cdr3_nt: TGCGCCAGCAGCTCGATGGACCCGGGTGGCGAGCAGTACTTC
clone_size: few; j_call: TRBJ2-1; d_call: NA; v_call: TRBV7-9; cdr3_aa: CASSLGGTAHEQFF; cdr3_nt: TGTGCCAGCAGCTTAGGGGGCACGGCCCATGAGCAGTTCTTC
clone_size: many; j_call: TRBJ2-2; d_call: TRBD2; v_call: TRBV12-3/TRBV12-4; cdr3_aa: CASSQREGTTGELFF; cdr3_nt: TGTGCCAGCAGTCAGCGGGAGGGAACCACCGGGGAGCTGTTTTTT
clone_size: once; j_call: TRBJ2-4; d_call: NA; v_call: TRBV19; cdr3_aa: CASSIVDIQYF; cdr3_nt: TGTGCCAGTAGTATAGTGGACATTCAGTACTTC
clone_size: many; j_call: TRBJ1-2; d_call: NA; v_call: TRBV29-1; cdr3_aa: CSVEGSDYGYTF; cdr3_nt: TGCAGCGTTGAAGGCAGTGACTATGGCTACACCTTC
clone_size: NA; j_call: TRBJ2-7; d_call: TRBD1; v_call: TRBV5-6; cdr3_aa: CASSLRTGGKPKEQYF; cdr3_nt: TGTGCCAGCAGCCTTCGGACAGGGGGCAAACCTAAAGAGCAGTACTTC
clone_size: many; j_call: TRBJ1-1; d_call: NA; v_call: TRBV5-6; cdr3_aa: CASSLQMNTEAFF; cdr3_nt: TGTGCCAGCAGCTTGCAAATGAACACTGAAGCTTTCTTT
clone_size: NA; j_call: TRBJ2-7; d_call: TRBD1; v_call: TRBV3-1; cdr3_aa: CATCPNMIVAGGYEQYF; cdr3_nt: TGTGCCACCTGCCCCAACATGATAGTAGCAGGGGGCTACGAGCAGTACTTC
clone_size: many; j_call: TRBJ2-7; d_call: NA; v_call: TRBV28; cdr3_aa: CASSWTLRVHEQYF; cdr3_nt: TGTGCCAGCAGTTGGACCCTCCGGGTACACGAGCAGTACTTC
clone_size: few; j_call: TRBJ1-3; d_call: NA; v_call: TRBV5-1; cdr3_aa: CASSLYALPGGNTIYF; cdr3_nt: TGCGCCAGCAGCTTATACGCATTACCAGGTGGAAACACCATATATTTT
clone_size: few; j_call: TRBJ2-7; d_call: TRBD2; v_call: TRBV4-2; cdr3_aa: CASSPGLGHYEQYF; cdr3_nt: TGTGCCAGCAGCCCTGGACTAGGCCACTACGAGCAGTACTTC
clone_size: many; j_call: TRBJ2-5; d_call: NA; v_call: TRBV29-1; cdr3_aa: CSVAQVKETQYF; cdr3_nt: TGCAGCGTCGCACAGGTTAAGGAGACCCAGTACTTC
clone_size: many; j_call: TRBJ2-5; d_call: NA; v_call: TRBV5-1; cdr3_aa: CASSLVGQQETQYF; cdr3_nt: TGCGCCAGCAGCTTGGTCGGGCAGCAAGAGACCCAGTACTTC